A single sample is the source of the 9 T cell receptor beta chains below, sequenced in a study of low-dose radiotherapy and immunotherapy resistance in tumors. Time point noted: before trial treatment. TRAV and TRBV primers primed cDNA for both TCRalpha and TCRbeta. TCR amplification used 20 PCR cycles, a constant-region primer and a V-primer adapter. TCRdb analysed the reads with MiXCR anew, one entry per CDR3 protein. The sample lists 65,000 to 100,000 distinct CDR3 sequences, 15% to 20% occurring once. Sequences were derived from PBMCs, sampled before treatment. These receptors originate from a male donor with prostate cancer.

The chain links TRBV20-1 to TRBJ1-1, with no clear D. V gave up 6 bases and J gave up 3 bases, with 5 bases separating them. Per the germline V gene, CDR1 is DFQATT and CDR2 is SNEGSKA (reference sequence). The CDR3 totals 10 residues. The CDR3 loop reads CSAAYTEAFF. The CDR3, as DNA: TGCAGTGCGGCTTACACTGAAGCTTTCTTT.

This clonotype showed up many times. The chain is built from TRBV29-1 and TRBJ1-1; D gene unclear. CDR3 size: 11 residues. Germline V gene data show CDR1 as SQVTM and CDR2 as ANQGSEA. Trimming stripped 7 bases from V and 5 bases from J, with 11 bases between. The CDR3 region has the DNA TGCAGCGCCGGAACGGGGACTGAAGCTTTCTTT. Its translation: CSAGTGTEAFF.

In this sample, this clonotype turned up many times. Germline and junction disagree at one end, which may indicate a read error. This chain uses TRBV5-1 with TRBJ2-1, with D perhaps TRBD1 (6 bases). This CDR3 contains 14 residues. CDR1 and CDR2 from the germline V gene are SGHRS and YFSETQ. DNA for the CDR3: TGTGCCAGCAGCTTGGGGGCAGGTTCGAGTGAGCAGTTCTTC. Its translation: CASSLGAGSSEQFF.

Notes on this clonotype: A far bigger clonotype differs at one base, so this is likely a read error. The gene calls are TRBV6-2 or TRBV6-3 and TRBJ2-1, with no clear D. The V and J ends lost 7 bases and 0 bases respectively, with 13 bases between them. The CDR3 has 15 residues. Germline V gives CDR1 MNHEY, CDR2 SVGEGT. The CDR3 loop reads CASNVLHGSYNEQFF. CDR3 DNA sequence: TGTGCCAGCAACGTCCTACATGGCTCCTACAATGAGCAGTTCTTC.

With respect to this clonotype: This likely reflects a read error, since a far larger clone is one base away. The chain links TRBV5-8 to TRBJ2-1, with D perhaps matching TRBD2 (6 bases). The CDR3 loop spans 12 amino acids. In germline, CDR1 is SGHTS, CDR2 YDEGEE. The CDR3 DNA reads TGTGCCAGCAGGGGTGTCGGGGGTGAGCAGCTCTTC. Amino acid sequence: CASRGVGGEQLF.

In this sample, this clonotype turned up many times. The chain carries TRBV30 and TRBJ2-2; D is unclear. This CDR3 contains 13 residues. Trimming shortened V by 7 bases and J by 2 bases, and 11 bases separated the two germline ends. The germline gives CDR1 GTSNPN, CDR2 SVGIG (reference sequence). The CDR3 reads CASLTPNTGELFF. In DNA, the CDR3 is TGTGCCTCTTTGACACCCAACACCGGGGAGCTGTTTTTT. The full variable domain, its missing parts supplied by reference TRBV30 and TRBJ2-2, is SQTIHQWPATLVQPVGSPLSLECTVEGTSNPNLYWYRQAAGRGLQLLFYSVGIGQISSEVPQNLSASRPQDRQFILSSKKLLLSDSGFYLCASLTPNTGELFFGEGSRLTVL.

At least ten counts were recorded for this clonotype. This chain joins TRBV27 and TRBJ1-5, with D possibly matching TRBD1 (5 bases). The V and J ends lost 6 bases and 4 bases respectively, with 13 bases between them. There are 14 residues in the CDR3. CDR1 MNHEY and CDR2 SMNVEV come from the germline V gene (reference sequence). CDR3 sequence: CASSIDRGNQPQHF. CDR3 in DNA: TGTGCCAGCAGCATTGACCGGGGGAATCAGCCCCAGCATTTT.

For the CDR3, the DNA is TGTGCCAGCAGGCTACAGGGGTCGGAAGCTTTCTTT. It yields the protein CASRLQGSEAFF. The chain is built from TRBV2 and TRBJ1-1; 7 bases align to TRBD1. The germline V gene has CDR1 SNHLY and CDR2 FYNNEI. V dropped 6 bases and J dropped 8; count of bases not matched to a gene: 6. There are 12 residues in the CDR3.

This clonotype was observed at least ten times. The genes are TRBV12-3 or TRBV12-4 and TRBJ1-5, with D hard to call. The CDR3 loop spans 14 amino acids. V lost 6 bases and J lost 6, with 15 bases in between. The CDR3 nucleotides are TGTGCCAGCAGCGAAGGTTGGTTAGCTCAGCCCCAGCATTTT. It encodes CASSEGWLAQPQHF.